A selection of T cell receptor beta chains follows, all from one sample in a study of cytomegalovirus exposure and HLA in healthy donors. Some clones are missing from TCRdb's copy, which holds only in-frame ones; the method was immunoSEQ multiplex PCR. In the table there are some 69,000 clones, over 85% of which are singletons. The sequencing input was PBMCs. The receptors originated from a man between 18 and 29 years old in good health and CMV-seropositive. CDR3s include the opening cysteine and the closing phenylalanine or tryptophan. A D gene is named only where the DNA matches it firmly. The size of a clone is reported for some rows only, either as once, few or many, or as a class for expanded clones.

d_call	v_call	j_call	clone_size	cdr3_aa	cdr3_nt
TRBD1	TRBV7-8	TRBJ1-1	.	CASSLGAGGTEAFF	TGTGCCAGCAGCTTAGGTGCAGGGGGCACTGAAGCTTTCTTT
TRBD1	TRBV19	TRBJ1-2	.	CASSIGQGAPPDGYTF	TGTGCCAGTAGTATAGGACAGGGGGCGCCCCCGGATGGCTACACCTTC
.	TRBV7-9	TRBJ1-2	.	CASSQGTYYGYTF	TGTGCCAGCAGCCAGGGGACCTACTATGGCTACACCTTC
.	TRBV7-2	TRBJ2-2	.	CASSLASVGELFF	TGTGCCAGCAGCTTAGCGTCCGTAGGGGAGCTGTTTTTT
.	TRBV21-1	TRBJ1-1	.	CASSNGPTVIPTEAFF	TGTGCCAGCAGCAATGGTCCCACAGTTATCCCCACTGAAGCTTTCTTT
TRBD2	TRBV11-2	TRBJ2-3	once	CASSLVGGAGGADTQYF	TGTGCCAGCAGCTTAGTTGGGGGAGCGGGAGGTGCAGATACGCAGTATTTT
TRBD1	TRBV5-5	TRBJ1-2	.	CASGTGGGDGYTF	TGTGCCAGCGGGACAGGGGGAGGGGATGGCTACACCTTC
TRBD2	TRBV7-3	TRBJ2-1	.	CASSLGLDNNEQFF	TGTGCCAGCAGCTTAGGACTAGATAACAATGAGCAGTTCTTC
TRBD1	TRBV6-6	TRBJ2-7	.	CASTGGTGGSYEQYF	TGTGCCAGCACGGGTGGGACAGGAGGCTCCTACGAGCAGTACTTC
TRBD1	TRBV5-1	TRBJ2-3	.	CASSQDRATDTQYF	TGCGCCAGCAGCCAGGACAGGGCAACAGATACGCAGTATTTT
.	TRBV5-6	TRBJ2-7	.	CASSNAGGYEQYF	TGTGCCAGCAGCAACGCCGGGGGTTACGAGCAGTACTTC
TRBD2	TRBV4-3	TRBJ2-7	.	CASSQDQASGYEQYF	TGCGCCAGCAGCCAAGATCAGGCTAGCGGGTACGAGCAGTACTTC